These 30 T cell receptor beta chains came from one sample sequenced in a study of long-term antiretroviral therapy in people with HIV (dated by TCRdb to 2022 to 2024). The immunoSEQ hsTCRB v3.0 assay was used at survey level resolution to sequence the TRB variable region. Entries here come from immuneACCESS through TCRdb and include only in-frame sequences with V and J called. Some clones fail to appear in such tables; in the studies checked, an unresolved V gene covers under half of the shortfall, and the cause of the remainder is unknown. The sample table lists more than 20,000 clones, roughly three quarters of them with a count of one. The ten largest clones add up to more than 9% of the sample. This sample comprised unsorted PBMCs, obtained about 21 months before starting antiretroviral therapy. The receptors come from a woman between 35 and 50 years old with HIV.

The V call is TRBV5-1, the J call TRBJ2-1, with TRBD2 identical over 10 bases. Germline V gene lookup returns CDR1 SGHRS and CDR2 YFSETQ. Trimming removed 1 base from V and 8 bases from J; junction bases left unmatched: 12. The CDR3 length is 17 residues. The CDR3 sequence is CASSLFGGSGGAYEQFF. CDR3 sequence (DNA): TGCGCCAGCAGCTTGTTTGGGGGCAGCGGGGGGGCCTATGAGCAGTTCTTC.

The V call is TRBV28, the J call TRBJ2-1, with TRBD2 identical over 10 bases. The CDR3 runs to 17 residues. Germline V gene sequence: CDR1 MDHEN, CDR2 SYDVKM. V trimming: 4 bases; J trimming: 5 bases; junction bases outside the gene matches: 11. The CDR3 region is CASSSYLTSGVNNEQFF. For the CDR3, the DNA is TGTGCCAGCAGTTCCTACTTAACTAGCGGGGTGAACAATGAGCAGTTCTTC.

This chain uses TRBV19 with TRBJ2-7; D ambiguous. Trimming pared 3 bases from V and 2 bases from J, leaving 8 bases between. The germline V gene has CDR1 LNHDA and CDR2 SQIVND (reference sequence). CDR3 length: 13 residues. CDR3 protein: CASSIGPAYEQYF. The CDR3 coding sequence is TGTGCCAGTAGTATTGGCCCGGCCTACGAGCAGTACTTC.

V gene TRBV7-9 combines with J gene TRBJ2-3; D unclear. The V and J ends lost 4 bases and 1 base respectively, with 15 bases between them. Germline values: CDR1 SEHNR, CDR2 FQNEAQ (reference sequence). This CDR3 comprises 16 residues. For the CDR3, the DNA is TGTGCCAGCAGCTCCCCTCTATGGCTCGGCACAGATACGCAGTATTTT. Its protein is CASSSPLWLGTDTQYF. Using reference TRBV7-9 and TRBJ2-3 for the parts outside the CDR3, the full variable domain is DTGVSQNPRHKITKRGQNVTFRCDPISEHNRLYWYRQTLGQGPEFLTYFQNEAQLEKSRLLSDRFSAERPKGSFSTLEIQRTEQGDSAMYLCASSSPLWLGTDTQYFGPGTRLTVL.

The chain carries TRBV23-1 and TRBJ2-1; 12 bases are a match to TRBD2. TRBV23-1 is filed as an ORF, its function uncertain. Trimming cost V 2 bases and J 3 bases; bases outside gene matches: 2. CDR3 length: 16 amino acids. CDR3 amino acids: CASSQRTSGNYNEQFF. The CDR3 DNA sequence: TGCGCCAGCAGTCAACGGACTAGCGGGAACTACAATGAGCAGTTCTTC.

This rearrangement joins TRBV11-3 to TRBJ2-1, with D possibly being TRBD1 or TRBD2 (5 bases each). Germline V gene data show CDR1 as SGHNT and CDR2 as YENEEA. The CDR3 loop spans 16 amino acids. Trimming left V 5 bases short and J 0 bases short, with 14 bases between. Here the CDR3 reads CASSSRDLPSYNEQFF. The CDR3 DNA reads TGTGCCAGCAGCAGCCGGGACCTACCCTCCTACAATGAGCAGTTCTTC.

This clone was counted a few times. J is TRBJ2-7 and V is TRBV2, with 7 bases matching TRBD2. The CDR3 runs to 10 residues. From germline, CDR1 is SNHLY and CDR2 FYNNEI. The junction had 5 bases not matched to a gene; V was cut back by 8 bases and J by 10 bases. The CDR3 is CASAAGEQYF. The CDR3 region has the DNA TGTGCCAGCGCTGCGGGGGAACAGTACTTC.

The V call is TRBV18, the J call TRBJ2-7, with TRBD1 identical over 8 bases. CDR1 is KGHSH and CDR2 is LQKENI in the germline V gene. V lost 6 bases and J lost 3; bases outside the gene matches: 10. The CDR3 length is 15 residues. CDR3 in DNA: TGTGCCAGCTCGCAAAACCCAGGGGGCAGCTACGAGCAGTACTTC. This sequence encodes CASSQNPGGSYEQYF.

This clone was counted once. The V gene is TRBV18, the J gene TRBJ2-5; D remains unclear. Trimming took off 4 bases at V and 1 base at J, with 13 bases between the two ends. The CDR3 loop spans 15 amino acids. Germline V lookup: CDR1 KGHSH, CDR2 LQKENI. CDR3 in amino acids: CASSRSGVTQETQYF. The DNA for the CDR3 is TGTGCCAGCTCACGATCGGGCGTGACCCAAGAGACCCAGTACTTC.

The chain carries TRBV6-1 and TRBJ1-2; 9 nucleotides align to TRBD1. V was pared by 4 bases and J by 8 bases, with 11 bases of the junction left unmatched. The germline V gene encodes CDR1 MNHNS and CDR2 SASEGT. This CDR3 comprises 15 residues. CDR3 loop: CASSGTGTGLRGYTF. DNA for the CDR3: TGTGCCAGCAGTGGAACCGGGACAGGGCTACGGGGCTACACCTTC.

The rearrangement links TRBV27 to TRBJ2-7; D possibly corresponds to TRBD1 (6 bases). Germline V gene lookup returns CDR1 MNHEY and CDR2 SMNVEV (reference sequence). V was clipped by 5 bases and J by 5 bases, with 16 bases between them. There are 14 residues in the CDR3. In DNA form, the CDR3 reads TGTGCCAGCAGTCCCGATCCAGGGGCGGACGAGCAGTACTTC. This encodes CASSPDPGADEQYF.

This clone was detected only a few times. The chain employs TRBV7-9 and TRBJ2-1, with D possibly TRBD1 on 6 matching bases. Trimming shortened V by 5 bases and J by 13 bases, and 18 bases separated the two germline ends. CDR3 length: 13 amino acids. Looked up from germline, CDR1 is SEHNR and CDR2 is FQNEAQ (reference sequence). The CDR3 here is CASSQIPGTQQFF. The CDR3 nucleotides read TGTGCCAGCAGCCAAATCCCCGGGACACAACAGTTCTTC. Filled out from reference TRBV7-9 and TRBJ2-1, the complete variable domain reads DTGVSQNPRHKITKRGQNVTFRCDPISEHNRLYWYRQTLGQGPEFLTYFQNEAQLEKSRLLSDRFSAERPKGSFSTLEIQRTEQGDSAMYLCASSQIPGTQQFFGPGTRLTVL.

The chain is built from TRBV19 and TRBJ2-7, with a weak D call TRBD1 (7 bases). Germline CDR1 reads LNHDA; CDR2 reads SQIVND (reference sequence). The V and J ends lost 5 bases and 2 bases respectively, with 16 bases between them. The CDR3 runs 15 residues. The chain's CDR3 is CASSHAGQRAYEQYF. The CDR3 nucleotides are TGTGCCAGTAGTCACGCGGGACAGCGGGCCTACGAGCAGTACTTC. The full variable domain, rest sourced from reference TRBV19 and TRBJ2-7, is DGGITQSPKYLFRKEGQNVTLSCEQNLNHDAMYWYRQDPGQGLRLIYYSQIVNDFQKGDIAEGYSVSREKKESFPLTVTSAQKNPTAFYLCASSHAGQRAYEQYFGPGTRLTVT.

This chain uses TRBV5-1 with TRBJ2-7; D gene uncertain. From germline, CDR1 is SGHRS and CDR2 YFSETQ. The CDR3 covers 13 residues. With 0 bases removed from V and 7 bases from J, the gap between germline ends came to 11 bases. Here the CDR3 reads CASSLGPSGEQYF. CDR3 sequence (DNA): TGCGCCAGCAGCTTGGGCCCCTCAGGTGAGCAGTACTTC.

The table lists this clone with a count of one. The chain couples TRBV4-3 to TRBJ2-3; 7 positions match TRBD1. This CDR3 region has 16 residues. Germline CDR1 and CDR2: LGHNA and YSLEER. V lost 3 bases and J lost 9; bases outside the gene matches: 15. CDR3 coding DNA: TGCGCCAGCAGCCACGTAACACAGGGGTCTGAGGGCACGCAGTATTTT. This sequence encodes CASSHVTQGSEGTQYF.

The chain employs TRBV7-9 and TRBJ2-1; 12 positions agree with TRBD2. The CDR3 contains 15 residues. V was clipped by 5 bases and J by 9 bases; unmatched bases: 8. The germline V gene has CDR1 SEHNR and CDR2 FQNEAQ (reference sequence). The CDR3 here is CASSTLAGGPPEQFF. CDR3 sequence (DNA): TGTGCCAGCAGCACGCTAGCGGGGGGGCCGCCTGAGCAGTTCTTC.

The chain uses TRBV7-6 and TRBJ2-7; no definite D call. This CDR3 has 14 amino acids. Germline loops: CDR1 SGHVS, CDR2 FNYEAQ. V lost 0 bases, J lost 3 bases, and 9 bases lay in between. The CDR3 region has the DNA TGTGCCAGCAGCTTAGCCGGAAAGTTCTACGAGCAGTACTTC. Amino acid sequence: CASSLAGKFYEQYF.

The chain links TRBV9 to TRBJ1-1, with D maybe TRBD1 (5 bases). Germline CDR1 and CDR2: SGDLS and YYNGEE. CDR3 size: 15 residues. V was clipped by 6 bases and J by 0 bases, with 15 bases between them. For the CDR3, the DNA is TGTGCCAGCACCGGTTCGGGGGATATGAACACTGAAGCTTTCTTT. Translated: CASTGSGDMNTEAFF.

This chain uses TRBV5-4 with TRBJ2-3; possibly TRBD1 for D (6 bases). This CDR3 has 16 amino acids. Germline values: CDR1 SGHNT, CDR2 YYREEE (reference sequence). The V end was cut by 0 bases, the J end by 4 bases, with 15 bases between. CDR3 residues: CASSLGFVTGPDTQYF. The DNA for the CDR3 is TGTGCCAGCAGCTTGGGTTTTGTAACAGGGCCAGATACGCAGTATTTT.

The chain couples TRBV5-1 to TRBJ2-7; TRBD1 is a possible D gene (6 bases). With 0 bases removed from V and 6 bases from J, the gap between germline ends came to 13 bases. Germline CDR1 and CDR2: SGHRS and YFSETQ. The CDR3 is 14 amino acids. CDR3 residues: CASSLAVIGGEQYF. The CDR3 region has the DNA TGCGCCAGCAGCTTGGCCGTTATAGGGGGCGAGCAGTACTTC. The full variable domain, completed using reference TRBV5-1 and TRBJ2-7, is KAGVTQTPRYLIKTRGQQVTLSCSPISGHRSVSWYQQTPGQGLQFLFEYFSETQRNKGNFPGRFSGRQFSNSRSEMNVSTLELGDSALYLCASSLAVIGGEQYFGPGTRLTVT.

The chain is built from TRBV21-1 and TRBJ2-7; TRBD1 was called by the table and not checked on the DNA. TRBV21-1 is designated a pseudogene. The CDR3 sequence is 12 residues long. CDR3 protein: CASSTSGYEQYF. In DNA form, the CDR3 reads TGTGCCAGCAGCACATCAGGGTACGAGCAGTACTTC.

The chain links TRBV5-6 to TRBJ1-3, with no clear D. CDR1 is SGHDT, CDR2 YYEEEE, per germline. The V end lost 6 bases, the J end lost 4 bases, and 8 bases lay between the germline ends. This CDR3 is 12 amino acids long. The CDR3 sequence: CASTATGNTIYF. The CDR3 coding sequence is TGTGCCAGCACTGCCACGGGAAACACCATATATTTT.

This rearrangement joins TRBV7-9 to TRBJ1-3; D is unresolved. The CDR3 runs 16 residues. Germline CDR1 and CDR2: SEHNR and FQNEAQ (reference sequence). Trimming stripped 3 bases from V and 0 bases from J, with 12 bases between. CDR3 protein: CASSFRYTSSGNTIYF. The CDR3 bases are TGTGCCAGCAGCTTTAGATACACTAGCTCTGGAAACACCATATATTTT.

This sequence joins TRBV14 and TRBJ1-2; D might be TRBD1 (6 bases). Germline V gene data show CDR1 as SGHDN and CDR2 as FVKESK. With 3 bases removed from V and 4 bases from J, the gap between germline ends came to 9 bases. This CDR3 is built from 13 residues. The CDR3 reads CASSQGTTYGYTF. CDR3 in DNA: TGTGCCAGCAGCCAGGGGACAACCTATGGCTACACCTTC.

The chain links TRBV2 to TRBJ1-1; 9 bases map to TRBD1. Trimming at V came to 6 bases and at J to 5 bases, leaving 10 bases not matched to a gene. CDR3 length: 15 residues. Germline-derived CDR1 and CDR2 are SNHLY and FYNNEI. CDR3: CASRPTDRGETEAFF. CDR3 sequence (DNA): TGTGCCAGCAGACCAACGGACAGGGGAGAGACTGAAGCTTTCTTT.

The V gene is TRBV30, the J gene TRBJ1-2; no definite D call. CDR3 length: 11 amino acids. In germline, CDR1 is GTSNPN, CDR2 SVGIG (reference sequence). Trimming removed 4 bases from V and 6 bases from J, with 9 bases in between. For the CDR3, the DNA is TGTGCCTGGACGTGGATAGATGGCTACACCTTC. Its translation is CAWTWIDGYTF.

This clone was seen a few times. For the CDR3, the DNA is TGTGCCAGCAGCATTAGGGGTGGGGGACAGGGGCTAATCGAGCAGTACTTC. Protein sequence: CASSIRGGGQGLIEQYF. The chain combines TRBV7-2 with TRBJ2-7, with 10 nucleotides matching TRBD1. The length of the CDR3 is 17 residues. Germline values: CDR1 SGHTA, CDR2 FQGNSA. After removal of 5 bases from V and 6 bases from J, the junction contained 16 bases not matched to a gene.

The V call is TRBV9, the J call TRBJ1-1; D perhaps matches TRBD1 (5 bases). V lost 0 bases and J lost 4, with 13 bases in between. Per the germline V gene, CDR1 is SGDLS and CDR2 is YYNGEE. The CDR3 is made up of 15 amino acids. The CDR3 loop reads CASSVDPGVATEAFF. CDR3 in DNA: TGTGCCAGCAGCGTAGACCCGGGGGTTGCCACTGAAGCTTTCTTT.

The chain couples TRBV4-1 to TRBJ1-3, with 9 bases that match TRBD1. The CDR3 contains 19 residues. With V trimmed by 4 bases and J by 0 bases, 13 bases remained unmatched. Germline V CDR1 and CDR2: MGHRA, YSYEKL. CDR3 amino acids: CASSPPGGDRESSGNTIYF. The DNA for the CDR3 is TGCGCCAGCAGCCCTCCCGGGGGGGACAGGGAGAGCTCTGGAAACACCATATATTTT.

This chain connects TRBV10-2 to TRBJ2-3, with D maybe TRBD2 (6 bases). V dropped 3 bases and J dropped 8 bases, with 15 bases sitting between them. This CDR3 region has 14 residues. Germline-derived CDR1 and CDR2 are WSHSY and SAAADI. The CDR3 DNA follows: TGCGCCAGCAGTGACCTAGGGAGGAAGGCTACGCAGTATTTT. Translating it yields CASSDLGRKATQYF.